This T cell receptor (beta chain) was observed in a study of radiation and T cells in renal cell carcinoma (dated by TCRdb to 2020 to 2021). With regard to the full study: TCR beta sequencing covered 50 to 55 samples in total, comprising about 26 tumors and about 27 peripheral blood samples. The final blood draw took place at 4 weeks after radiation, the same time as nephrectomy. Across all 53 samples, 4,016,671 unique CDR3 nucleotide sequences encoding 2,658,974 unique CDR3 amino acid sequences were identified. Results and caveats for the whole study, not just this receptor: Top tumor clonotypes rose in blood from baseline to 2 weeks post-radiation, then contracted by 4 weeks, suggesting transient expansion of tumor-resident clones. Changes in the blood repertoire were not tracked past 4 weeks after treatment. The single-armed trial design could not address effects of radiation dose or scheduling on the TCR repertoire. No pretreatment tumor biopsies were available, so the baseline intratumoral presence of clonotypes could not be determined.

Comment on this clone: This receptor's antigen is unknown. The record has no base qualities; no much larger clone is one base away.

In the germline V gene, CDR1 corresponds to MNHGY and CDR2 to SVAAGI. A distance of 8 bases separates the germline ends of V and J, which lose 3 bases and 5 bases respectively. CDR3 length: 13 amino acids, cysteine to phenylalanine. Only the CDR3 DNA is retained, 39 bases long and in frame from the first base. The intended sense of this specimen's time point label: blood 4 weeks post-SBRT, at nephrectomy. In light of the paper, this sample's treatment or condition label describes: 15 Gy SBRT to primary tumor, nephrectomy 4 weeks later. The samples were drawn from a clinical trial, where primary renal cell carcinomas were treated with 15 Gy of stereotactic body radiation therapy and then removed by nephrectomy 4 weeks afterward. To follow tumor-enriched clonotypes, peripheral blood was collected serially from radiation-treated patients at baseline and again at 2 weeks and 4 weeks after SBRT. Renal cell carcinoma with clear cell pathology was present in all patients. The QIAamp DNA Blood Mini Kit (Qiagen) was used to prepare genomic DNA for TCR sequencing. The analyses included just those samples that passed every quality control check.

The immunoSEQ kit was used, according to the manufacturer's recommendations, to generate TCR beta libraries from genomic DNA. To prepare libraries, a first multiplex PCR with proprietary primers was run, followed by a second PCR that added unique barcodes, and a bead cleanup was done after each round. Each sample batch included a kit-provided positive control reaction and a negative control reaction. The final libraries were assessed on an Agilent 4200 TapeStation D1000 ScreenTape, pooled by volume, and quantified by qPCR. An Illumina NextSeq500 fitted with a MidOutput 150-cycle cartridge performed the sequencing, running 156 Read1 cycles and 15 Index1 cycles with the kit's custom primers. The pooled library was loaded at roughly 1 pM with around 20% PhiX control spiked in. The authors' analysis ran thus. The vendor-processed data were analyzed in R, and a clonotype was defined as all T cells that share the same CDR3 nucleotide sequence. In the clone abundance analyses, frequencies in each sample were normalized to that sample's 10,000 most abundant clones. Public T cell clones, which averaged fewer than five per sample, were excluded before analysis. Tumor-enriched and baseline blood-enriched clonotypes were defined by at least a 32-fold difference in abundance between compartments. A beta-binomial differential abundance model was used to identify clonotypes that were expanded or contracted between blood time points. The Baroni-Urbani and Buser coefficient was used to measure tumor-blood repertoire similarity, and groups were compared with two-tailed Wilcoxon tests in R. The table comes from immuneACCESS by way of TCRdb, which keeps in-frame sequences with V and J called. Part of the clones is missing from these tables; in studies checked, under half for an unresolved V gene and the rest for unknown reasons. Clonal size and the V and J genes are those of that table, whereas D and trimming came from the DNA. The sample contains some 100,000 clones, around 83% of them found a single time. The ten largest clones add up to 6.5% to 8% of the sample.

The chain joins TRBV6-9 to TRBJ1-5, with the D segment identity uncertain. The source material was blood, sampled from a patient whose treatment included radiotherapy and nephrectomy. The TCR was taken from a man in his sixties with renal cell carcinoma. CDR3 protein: CASSYSGDQPQHF. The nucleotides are TGTGCCAGCAGTTACTCGGGTGATCAGCCCCAGCATTTT.